This T cell receptor beta chain was retrieved from a study of blood T cell repertoires in COVID-19. Whole-study context: The United States, Italy and Spain supplied acute and convalescent COVID-19 samples.

V dropped 1 base and J dropped 6; count of bases not matched to a gene: 3. CDR3 size: 15 residues. CDR1 is MGHDK and CDR2 is SYGVNS in the germline V gene. In the original processing: Reference gene primer amplification in the assay estimated nucleated cell counts. TCRdb's table, derived via immunoSEQ multiplex PCR, lists solely in-frame clones and lacks some. V and J calls and clone size are copied from that table; D and trimming were computed from the DNA. The sample consists of 240,000 or so clones, under 85% of them appearing once. This receptor was obtained from a man aged 25 to 40 who had recovered from COVID-19. Sequencing was performed on peripheral blood. The chain is built from TRBV25-1 and TRBJ2-1; 10 bases line up with TRBD2. The CDR3 DNA follows: TGTGCCAGCAGTGAATGGGTAGCGGGGGGCAATGAGCAGTTCTTC. Translation gives CASSEWVAGGNEQFF.